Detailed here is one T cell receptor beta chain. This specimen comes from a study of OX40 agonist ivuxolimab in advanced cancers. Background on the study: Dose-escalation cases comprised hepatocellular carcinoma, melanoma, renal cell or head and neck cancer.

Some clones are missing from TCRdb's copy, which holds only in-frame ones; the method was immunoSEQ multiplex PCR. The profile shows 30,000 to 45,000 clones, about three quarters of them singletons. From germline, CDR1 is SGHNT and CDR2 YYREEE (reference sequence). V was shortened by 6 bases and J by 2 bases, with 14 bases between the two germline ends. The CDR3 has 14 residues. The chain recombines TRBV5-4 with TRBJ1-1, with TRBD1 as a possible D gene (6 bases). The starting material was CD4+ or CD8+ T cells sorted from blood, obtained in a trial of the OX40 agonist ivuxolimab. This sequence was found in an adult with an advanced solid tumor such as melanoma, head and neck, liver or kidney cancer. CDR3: CASIPGGSNTEAFF. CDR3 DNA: TGTGCCAGCATACCGGGGGGCAGCAACACTGAAGCTTTCTTT.